This note documents a single T cell receptor beta chain sequence. Its target is not known. This table comes from immunoSEQ multiplex PCR, and its TCRdb copy is limited to in-frame clones, with some not included. The repertoire includes 1.4 million or so clones, less than 99% of them detected once, and around 0.33% sits in the top ten. Germline values: CDR1 SNHLY, CDR2 FYNNEI. V lost 9 bases, J lost 9 bases, and 15 bases lay in between. The CDR3 contains 12 residues. This specimen comes from a study of shared clonotypes between healthy human individuals. Study-wide findings and caveats: Across subsets, estimated richness was generally greater for naive than for memory populations.

The genes are TRBV2 and TRBJ2-1; a weak D match, TRBD2 (6 bases). The TCR comes from a man younger than 45 in good health. Sequences were obtained from naive CD4+ T cells sorted from blood. This sample's subset: CD45RA+ positively selected. The CDR3 sequence is CASWDSGREQFF. The CDR3 DNA follows: TGTGCCAGTTGGGATAGCGGTCGTGAGCAGTTCTTC.